This T cell receptor beta chain was profiled in a study of control samples from healthy donors and cancer patients. Assay: immunoSEQ multiplex PCR; the TCRdb copy retains only in-frame clones and omits some. Here the sample spans some 22,000 clones, 84% being singletons. Deletions cut 3 bases from V and 6 bases from J, with 18 bases between. The CDR3 spans 16 residues. The V gene's germline CDR1 is MNHNS and CDR2 SASEGT. This clone has only one observation. This TCR derives from a man aged 55 to 70 with colorectal cancer. The chain uses TRBV6-1 and TRBJ2-1; D is perhaps TRBD2 (5 bases). Sequencing input: PBMCs. This CDR3 is CASSDNLAGGFNEQFF. In nucleotides, the CDR3 is TGTGCCAGCAGTGACAATTTGGCGGGTGGTTTCAATGAGCAGTTCTTC.